The 3 T cell receptor beta chains below come from one sample, sequenced in a study of T cell responses to AZD1222 COVID-19 vaccine. Libraries were prepared by immunoSEQ multiplex PCR; TCRdb keeps only in-frame clonotypes and omits some of them. The sample consists of roughly 100,000 clones, roughly nine tenths of them appearing once. The specimen was peripheral blood, collected 28 days after the second AZD1222 dose. The receptors were gathered from an adult who received the AZD1222 COVID-19 vaccine.

The V gene is TRBV28, the J gene TRBJ2-6, with D maybe TRBD1 (5 bases). The CDR3 is made up of 18 amino acids. V shed 2 bases and J shed 0 bases, with 14 bases lying between them. Germline-derived CDR1 and CDR2 are MDHEN and SYDVKM. The CDR3 reads CASSLRQGTYSGANVLTF. CDR3 bases: TGTGCCAGCAGTTTAAGGCAGGGAACCTACTCTGGGGCCAACGTCCTGACTTTC. Full variable domain (missing parts from reference TRBV28 and TRBJ2-6): DVKVTQSSRYLVKRTGEKVFLECVQDMDHENMFWYRQDPGLGLRLIYFSYDVKMKEKGDIPEGYSVSREKKERFSLILESASTNQTSMYLCASSLRQGTYSGANVLTFGAGSRLTVL.

V usage is TRBV27 and J usage is TRBJ2-1; 8 bases agree with TRBD2. The V gene's germline CDR1 is MNHEY and CDR2 SMNVEV (reference sequence). The length of the CDR3 is 16 residues. V lost 4 bases to trimming and J lost 4 bases; unmatched junction nucleotides: 9. The CDR3 DNA reads TGTGCCAGCAGTTCAGACCTAGCGGGCAGATACAATGAGCAGTTCTTC. This encodes CASSSDLAGRYNEQFF.

The rearrangement joins TRBV2 to TRBJ1-1, with a tentative D call TRBD1 (5 bases). The ends were cut back, 0 bases at V and 6 bases at J, with 11 bases in the middle. The CDR3 loop spans 14 amino acids. Germline V CDR1 and CDR2: SNHLY, FYNNEI. The CDR3 is CASSEALRGPEAFF. CDR3 sequence (DNA): TGTGCCAGCAGTGAAGCGCTTAGGGGACCTGAAGCTTTCTTT.